These 25 T cell receptor beta chains were sequenced from one sample in a study of blood T cell repertoires in COVID-19. Measured with immunoSEQ multiplex PCR; TCRdb has only the in-frame clones, and not every one. The repertoire includes 150,000 or so clones, roughly 84% of them detected once, and 5.4% sits in the top ten. The sequencing input was peripheral blood. The receptors were gathered from a woman aged 45-59 years with COVID-19, enrolled during active disease.

The chain joins TRBV12-3 or TRBV12-4 to TRBJ1-1; D not resolved. The CDR3 is 13 amino acids. The germline V and J ends were trimmed by 0 bases and 5 bases, with 7 bases remaining between them. In DNA form, the CDR3 reads TGTGCCAGCAGTTTAGCGGGGAGGACTGAAGCTTTCTTT. It encodes CASSLAGRTEAFF.

The chain carries TRBV6-6 and TRBJ1-1; 9 bases align to TRBD1. From germline, CDR1 is MNHNY and CDR2 SVGAGI (reference sequence). The CDR3 length is 15 residues. The J segment lost 4 bases and the V segment lost 6 bases, leaving 9 bases of the junction unmatched. CDR3 in DNA: TGTGCCAGCAGGGCGACAGGGGGGGGTGGCACTGAAGCTTTCTTT. Translating it yields CASRATGGGGTEAFF.

This chain links TRBV11-3 with TRBJ2-2, with a possible D match to TRBD1 (6 bases). CDR1 and CDR2 from the germline V gene are SGHNT and YENEEA. This CDR3 comprises 15 residues. V lost 5 bases and J 6 bases, leaving 16 bases between the germline ends. The CDR3 protein is CASSQGTFGAGELFF. For the CDR3, the DNA is TGTGCCAGCAGCCAGGGGACGTTCGGGGCCGGGGAGCTGTTTTTT.

As DNA, the CDR3 is TGCGCCAGCAGCCATACAGGGTCAATGAACACTGAAGCTTTCTTT. It is translated as CASSHTGSMNTEAFF. The chain joins TRBV4-1 to TRBJ1-1; tentatively, D is TRBD1 (6 bases). Trimming removed 3 bases from V and 0 bases from J, with 11 bases in between. This CDR3 has 15 residues. Germline CDR1 and CDR2: MGHRA and YSYEKL.

CDR3: CASSPWDSQETQYF. In DNA form, the CDR3 reads TGCGCCAGCAGCCCATGGGACAGCCAAGAGACCCAGTACTTC. V gene TRBV5-1 combines with J gene TRBJ2-5; 7 bases are shared with TRBD1. V gave up 4 bases and J gave up 1 base; unmatched junction bases: 4. Per germline, CDR1 SGHRS and CDR2 YFSETQ. The CDR3 sequence is 14 residues long.

This sequence joins TRBV30 and TRBJ2-5; 13 bases align to TRBD2. Unmatched junction bases numbered 5, after V lost 0 bases and J lost 7 bases. The CDR3 extends over 15 amino acids. Germline-derived CDR1 and CDR2 are GTSNPN and SVGIG (reference sequence). For the CDR3, the DNA is TGTGCCTGGAGTGTACTAGCGGGGGGGCCCGGGACCCAGTACTTC. Translation gives CAWSVLAGGPGTQYF.

V is TRBV18 and J is TRBJ2-3; TRBD2 aligns across 8 bases. CDR1 and CDR2 from the germline V gene are KGHSH and LQKENI. J lost 1 base, V lost 1 base, and 4 bases had no gene match. The CDR3 loop spans 16 amino acids. The CDR3 coding sequence is TGTGCCAGCTCACCACAGGATAGCGGGGGCACAGATACGCAGTATTTT. Translating it yields CASSPQDSGGTDTQYF. The full variable domain, completed using reference TRBV18 and TRBJ2-3, is NAGVMQNPRHLVRRRGQEARLRCSPMKGHSHVYWYRQLPEEGLKFMVYLQKENIIDESGMPKERFSAEFPKEGPSILRIQQVVRGDSAAYFCASSPQDSGGTDTQYFGPGTRLTVL.

This rearrangement joins TRBV3-1 (or the pseudogene TRBV3-2) to TRBJ2-2; TRBD1 matches at 7 bases. The CDR3 sequence is 14 residues long. CDR1 LGHDT and CDR2 YNNKEL come from the germline V gene (reference sequence). V was clipped by 0 bases and J by 5 bases; unmatched bases: 0. The CDR3 DNA sequence: TGTGCCAGCAGCCAAGACAGGGGGACCGGGGAGCTGTTTTTT. Protein: CASSQDRGTGELFF.

V usage is TRBV4-3 and J usage is TRBJ2-1; TRBD2 matches at 9 bases. The junction had 12 bases not matched to a gene; V was cut back by 0 bases and J by 6 bases. Germline V lookup: CDR1 LGHNA, CDR2 YSLEER. CDR3 size: 18 residues. CDR3 amino acids: CASSQEGLAGAGGNEQFF. Here the CDR3 DNA reads TGCGCCAGCAGCCAAGAGGGATTAGCGGGGGCCGGTGGCAATGAGCAGTTCTTC.

This clone was detected once. The V and J genes are TRBV11-2 and TRBJ2-7, with a possible D match to TRBD1 (5 bases). CDR1 is SGHAT, CDR2 FQNNGV, per germline. Trimming pared 0 bases from V and 0 bases from J, leaving 24 bases between. The CDR3 is 20 amino acids. DNA of the CDR3: TGTGCCAGCAGCTTAGATTCCTCTCTTTTCTGGGGCCTCCTCTCCTACGAGCAGTACTTC. It encodes CASSLDSSLFWGLLSYEQYF.

This chain uses TRBV10-2 with TRBJ2-7; 10 bases fit TRBD2. The V gene end was trimmed by 0 bases and the J gene end by 5 bases; junction bases not matched to a gene: 7. Germline values: CDR1 WSHSY, CDR2 SAAADI. The CDR3 is 16 amino acids. CDR3 region: CASSESNGLAGDEQYF. CDR3 DNA sequence: TGCGCCAGCAGTGAGTCGAATGGCCTAGCGGGGGACGAGCAGTACTTC.

This chain connects TRBV3-1 (or the pseudogene TRBV3-2) to TRBJ1-1, with TRBD1 identical over 9 bases. Germline V gene data show CDR1 as LGHDT and CDR2 as YNNKEL (reference sequence). V lost 8 bases and J lost 4; bases outside the gene matches: 2. This CDR3 has 12 residues. CDR3 DNA: TGTGCCAGCGGGACAGGGAGCACTGAAGCTTTCTTT. Encoded protein: CASGTGSTEAFF.

This clone was detected once. This chain connects TRBV6-2 or TRBV6-3 to TRBJ2-1; 10 positions match TRBD2. The trim removed 6 bases at V and 5 bases at J, leaving 10 bases unmatched. The germline gives CDR1 MNHEY, CDR2 SVGEGT. CDR3 length: 16 residues. CDR3 DNA sequence: TGTGCCAGCAGCGACCCCGGACTAGCGGAGAACAATGAGCAGTTCTTC. The encoded protein is CASSDPGLAENNEQFF.

The chain is built from TRBV7-9 and TRBJ2-1; TRBD2 matches at 16 bases. J was trimmed by 7 bases and V by 1 base; bases with no gene match: 7. The CDR3 contains 18 residues. The germline V gene has CDR1 SEHNR and CDR2 FQNEAQ (reference sequence). Here the CDR3 reads CASSLEGTSGGARNEQFF. CDR3 DNA: TGTGCCAGCAGCTTAGAGGGGACTAGCGGGGGGGCCAGAAATGAGCAGTTCTTC.

The chain has TRBV2 and TRBJ1-1; weak D call: TRBD1 (6 bases). The V gene's germline CDR1 is SNHLY and CDR2 FYNNEI. The V end lost 8 bases, the J end lost 2 bases, and 12 bases lay between the germline ends. This CDR3 is 13 amino acids long. CDR3 region: CASHRDTNTEAFF. The CDR3 bases are TGTGCCAGCCACCGGGACACTAACACTGAAGCTTTCTTT. Full variable domain (missing parts from reference TRBV2 and TRBJ1-1): EPEVTQTPSHQVTQMGQEVILRCVPISNHLYFYWYRQILGQKVEFLVSFYNNEISEKSEIFDDQFSVERPDGSNFTLKIRSTKLEDSAMYFCASHRDTNTEAFFGQGTRLTVV.

There are many counts of this clone. This chain uses TRBV10-3 with TRBJ1-2; 8 positions agree with TRBD1. Trimming cost V 2 bases and J 5 bases; bases outside gene matches: 1. The length of the CDR3 is 13 residues. Germline V CDR1 and CDR2: ENHRY, SYGVKD. The CDR3 region is CAISERTGYGYTF. CDR3 in DNA: TGTGCCATCAGTGAGCGGACAGGGTATGGCTACACCTTC.

This sequence joins TRBV9 and TRBJ2-1, with TRBD1 matching 7 bases. The CDR3 spans 14 residues. Germline V lookup: CDR1 SGDLS, CDR2 YYNGEE. Trimming removed 4 bases from V and 7 bases from J; junction bases left unmatched: 8. The CDR3 protein is CASSPGTVMNEQFF. The DNA for the CDR3 is TGTGCCAGCAGCCCCGGGACAGTTATGAATGAGCAGTTCTTC.

V gene TRBV19 combines with J gene TRBJ1-5, with a possible D match to TRBD1 (5 bases). This CDR3 has 16 amino acids. Germline lookup yields CDR1 LNHDA and CDR2 SQIVND (reference sequence). Deletions cut 6 bases from V and 4 bases from J, with 19 bases between. CDR3 loop: CASSRPYAGSNQPQHF. The CDR3 DNA follows: TGTGCCAGTAGCCGCCCATATGCAGGGTCGAATCAGCCCCAGCATTTT.

The CDR3 DNA reads as TGTGCCAGCAGTCCAGGGGGGAACATCGGGGAGACCCAGTACTTC. This codes for CASSPGGNIGETQYF. The chain couples TRBV6-5 to TRBJ2-5; D may be TRBD1 (7 bases). The V and J ends lost 5 bases and 5 bases respectively, with 18 bases between them. The CDR3 spans 15 residues. Germline V lookup: CDR1 MNHEY, CDR2 SVGAGI.

In its sample, this clone was seen a few times. The chain employs TRBV7-9 and TRBJ2-1, with TRBD2 matching 7 bases. The V segment lost 8 bases and the J segment 4 bases; nucleotides outside the gene matches: 8. Germline V gene lookup returns CDR1 SEHNR and CDR2 FQNEAQ (reference sequence). The CDR3 is 14 residues long. CDR3 nucleotide sequence: TGTGCCAGCCAAAACCTAGCGGCTTACAATGAGCAGTTCTTC. This codes for CASQNLAAYNEQFF.

The gene calls are TRBV7-6 and TRBJ2-1, with 9 bases matching TRBD1. The V gene end was trimmed by 5 bases and the J gene end by 4 bases; junction bases not matched to a gene: 6. Germline loops: CDR1 SGHVS, CDR2 FNYEAQ. This CDR3 is built from 15 residues. The CDR3: CASSTGTGTYNEQFF. For the CDR3, the DNA is TGTGCCAGCAGCACCGGGACAGGGACTTACAATGAGCAGTTCTTC.

The chain couples TRBV11-3 to TRBJ2-7; 16 nucleotides agree with TRBD2. This CDR3 region has 19 residues. Germline CDR1 is SGHNT and CDR2 is YENEEA. V dropped 5 bases and J dropped 0; count of bases not matched to a gene: 10. The CDR3 here is CASSSGTSGGARSSYEQYF. As DNA, the CDR3 is TGTGCCAGCAGCAGTGGGACTAGCGGGGGGGCTAGGAGCTCCTACGAGCAGTACTTC.

The genes are TRBV24-1 and TRBJ2-7; 9 bases map to TRBD2. V shed 3 bases and J 6 bases; nucleotides not matched to a gene: 8. Germline V CDR1 and CDR2: KGHDR, SFDVKD. The CDR3 runs 15 residues. Written as DNA, the CDR3 is TGTGCCACCAGTGATGCCGAGGGACTAGCTGGCGAGCAGTACTTC. It specifies CATSDAEGLAGEQYF.

This rearrangement joins TRBV30 to TRBJ1-6; the match to TRBD1 covers 7 bases. After removal of 2 bases from V and 7 bases from J, the junction contained 8 bases not matched to a gene. Germline CDR1 reads GTSNPN; CDR2 reads SVGIG (reference sequence). This CDR3 is 15 amino acids long. The CDR3 is CAWSWSGGVNSPLHF. Here the CDR3 DNA reads TGTGCCTGGAGTTGGTCAGGGGGAGTAAATTCACCCCTCCACTTT.

This clone was picked up one time. The rearrangement uses TRBV4-1 and TRBJ2-2; TRBD2 might be the D (6 bases). V dropped 0 bases and J dropped 6 bases, with 26 bases sitting between them. CDR3 size: 20 residues. Germline CDR1 is MGHRA and CDR2 is YSYEKL. The chain's CDR3 is CASSQDPGSLPDESPGELFF. The CDR3, as DNA: TGCGCCAGCAGCCAAGATCCCGGGAGTCTACCAGACGAAAGCCCCGGGGAGCTGTTTTTT.